This T cell receptor (beta chain) was profiled in a study of CXCR3-negative and CXCR3-positive naive CD8 T cells. The sorter processed each CD8+ T cell subset in triplicate at some 330,000 cells apiece. Naive CD8+ T cells carried a CD45RO-CCR7+CD27+CD95- phenotype. The authors prepared UMI-labeled TRB cDNA libraries by 5' RACE. TCRdb reprocessed the 5' RACE reads, keeping one entry per CDR3 protein, no DNA. This sample carries roughly 120,000 distinct CDR3 sequences, with 0.59% going to the ten biggest clones. Study-wide findings and caveats: PBMCs showed partially decreased CXCR3 expression after cryopreservation, and most assays used fresh PBMCs. Naive CXCR3-positive and CXCR3-negative cells shared similar TRBV-TRBJ usage, unlike memory cells. Against CXCR3-negative naive cells, CXCR3-positive naive cells showed more hydrophobic TRB CDR3s.

CDR1 is MNHEY and CDR2 is SVGAGI in the germline V gene. The length of the CDR3 is 13 residues. As concerns this clonotype: The target antigen is unknown.

The chain combines TRBV6-5 with TRBJ1-6. The specimen was naive CXCR3+ CD8+ T cells from blood. The subset denotes: CD45RO-CCR7+CD27+CD95- naive CD8+ T cells expressing CXCR3 (TNR3+). This TCR came from a human donor in good health. Some clones in this sample may be carry-over from other donors' samples. The CDR3 spells CASSLGESAPLHF.